Shown below are 32 T cell receptor beta chains from a single sample sequenced in a study of graft-versus-host responses after intestinal transplantation. The table came from immunoSEQ multiplex PCR; TCRdb's copy has only in-frame clones and leaves some out. The sample has more than 70,000 clones; 75% to 90% are singletons. For these receptors, no antigen is known. Here the sequenced sample was unstimulated CD4+ T cells sorted from spleen or lymph node cells, taken before intestinal transplant. Every receptor here comes from a human donor who received an intestinal transplant.

In nucleotides, the CDR3 is TGTGCCAGCAGTCATAGACAGGTTAGCACAGATACGCAGTATTTT. The encoded protein is CASSHRQVSTDTQYF. V and J are TRBV27 and TRBJ2-3, with D perhaps TRBD1 (6 bases). The germline gives CDR1 MNHEY, CDR2 SMNVEV (reference sequence). CDR3 size: 15 residues. With 5 bases removed from V and 0 bases from J, the gap between germline ends came to 12 bases.

The chain joins TRBV10-3 to TRBJ2-2; D unclear. V was clipped by 8 bases and J by 6 bases, with 7 bases between them. The germline V gene encodes CDR1 ENHRY and CDR2 SYGVKD. CDR3 length: 11 amino acids. The CDR3 spells CAISRAGELFF. The CDR3 coding sequence is TGTGCCATCTCCCGCGCCGGGGAGCTGTTTTTT.

The table lists this clone with a count of one. V gene TRBV29-1 combines with J gene TRBJ2-3, with 10 bases identical to TRBD2. Germline lookup yields CDR1 SQVTM and CDR2 ANQGSEA. This CDR3 spans 17 amino acids. With 4 bases clipped from V and 8 bases from J, the junction kept 18 bases outside the gene matches. The CDR3 loop reads CSVVGGTSEVLRVTQYF. The DNA of the CDR3 is TGCAGCGTTGTCGGCGGGACTAGCGAAGTTCTGCGGGTTACGCAGTATTTT.

This clone was picked up a small number of times. The chain joins TRBV30 to TRBJ2-7, with TRBD2 matching over 9 bases. The germline V gene has CDR1 GTSNPN and CDR2 SVGIG (reference sequence). This CDR3 is 15 amino acids long. The V gene end was trimmed by 4 bases and the J gene end by 0 bases; junction bases not matched to a gene: 7. The CDR3 nucleotides are TGTGCCTGGATCAAGCGGGGGGCCAGCTCCTACGAGCAGTACTTC. Amino acid sequence: CAWIKRGASSYEQYF.

The chain recombines TRBV18 with TRBJ1-6; 8 bases are shared with TRBD1. V shed 6 bases and J 3 bases; nucleotides not matched to a gene: 7. The CDR3 totals 16 residues. Per the germline V gene, CDR1 is KGHSH and CDR2 is LQKENI. In DNA form, the CDR3 reads TGTGCCAGCTCCCTGGACAGGGTTGGCTATAATTCACCCCTCCACTTT. Translation: CASSLDRVGYNSPLHF.

The chain carries TRBV11-2 and TRBJ2-7; TRBD2 matches at 8 bases. Per the germline V gene, CDR1 is SGHAT and CDR2 is FQNNGV. This CDR3 has 16 residues. J was trimmed by 5 bases and V by 1 base; bases with no gene match: 10. The DNA for the CDR3 is TGTGCCAGCAGCTTAGTAGCCCAGCGGGGGCCCCACGAGCAGTACTTC. Protein sequence: CASSLVAQRGPHEQYF.

As to this clone: Other DNA sequences in this sample translate to the same CDR3. The V and J genes are TRBV5-1 and TRBJ2-7; 9 bases agree with TRBD1. Trimming at V came to 2 bases and at J to 7 bases, leaving 7 bases not matched to a gene. Germline V gene data show CDR1 as SGHRS and CDR2 as YFSETQ. The CDR3 has 14 amino acids. The CDR3 coding sequence is TGCGCCAGCAGCTTACCCGGACAGGGGAGAGAGCAGTACTTC. Its translation is CASSLPGQGREQYF.

This clone was counted a few times. The chain has TRBV2 and TRBJ1-6; possibly TRBD1 for D (6 bases). V lost 10 bases and J lost 5, with 12 bases in between. The CDR3 sequence is 13 residues long. The germline V gene encodes CDR1 SNHLY and CDR2 FYNNEI. The CDR3 here is CATRTDNNSPLHF. CDR3 nucleotide sequence: TGTGCCACACGGACAGACAATAATTCACCCCTCCACTTT.

A note on this clone: This specimen includes other DNA sequences encoding the same CDR3. The chain combines TRBV9 with TRBJ1-1; D remains unclear. Per germline, CDR1 SGDLS and CDR2 YYNGEE. This CDR3 comprises 13 residues. V gave up 0 bases and J gave up 1 base, with 4 bases separating them. CDR3 region: CASSVGRNTEAFF. The DNA for the CDR3 is TGTGCCAGCAGCGTAGGGAGGAACACTGAAGCTTTCTTT.

The CDR3 loop reads CASSLTHYNGGYTF. CDR3 coding DNA: TGTGCCAGCAGCTTAACGCACTATAATGGGGGCTACACCTTC. This chain uses TRBV7-3 with TRBJ1-2; D remains unclear. The germline V and J ends were trimmed by 0 bases and 8 bases, with 13 bases remaining between them. Germline CDR1 reads SGHTA; CDR2 reads FQGTGA. This CDR3 contains 14 residues.

This rearrangement joins TRBV15 to TRBJ1-5; D is perhaps TRBD1 (5 bases). V lost 1 base, J lost 4 bases, and 20 bases lay in between. Germline CDR1 is LNHNV and CDR2 is YYDKDF (reference sequence). This CDR3 contains 18 residues. CDR3 nucleotide sequence: TGTGCCACCAGCAGAGTAGGAGACCCGGGACTGTCAAATCAGCCCCAGCATTTT. The encoded protein is CATSRVGDPGLSNQPQHF.

The genes are TRBV5-1 and TRBJ2-7; 7 bases fit TRBD1. The CDR3 sequence is 15 residues long. V was pared by 0 bases and J by 0 bases, with 3 bases of the junction left unmatched. Germline-derived CDR1 and CDR2 are SGHRS and YFSETQ. In nucleotides, the CDR3 is TGCGCCAGCAGCTTGGCCGCAGGGGGCTCCTACGAGCAGTACTTC. It yields the protein CASSLAAGGSYEQYF.

The J gene is TRBJ2-5, the V gene TRBV7-2; unclear D gene. Germline CDR1 reads SGHTA; CDR2 reads FQGNSA. V lost 9 bases and J 1 base, leaving 18 bases between the germline ends. This CDR3 is 15 amino acids long. CDR3 in DNA: TGTGCCAGTGCCCAGACTGCGGCTCTCCAAGAGACCCAGTACTTC. Protein: CASAQTAALQETQYF. Full variable domain (outside the CDR3, taken from reference TRBV7-2 and TRBJ2-5): GAGVSQSPSNKVTEKGKDVELRCDPISGHTALYWYRQSLGQGLEFLIYFQGNSAPDKSGLPSDRFSAERTGGSVSTLTIQRTQQEDSAVYLCASAQTAALQETQYFGPGTRLLVL.

In its sample, this clone was seen a few times. The chain has TRBV25-1 and TRBJ2-7; 9 nucleotides match TRBD1. The CDR3 has 12 amino acids. With 4 bases clipped from V and 8 bases from J, the junction kept 3 bases outside the gene matches. CDR1 MGHDK and CDR2 SYGVNS come from the germline V gene. CDR3 nucleotide sequence: TGTGCCAGCAGTGTGACAGGGGGACAGCAGTACTTC. Translated: CASSVTGGQQYF.

V is TRBV18 and J is TRBJ2-7; 8 bases are a match to TRBD2. V gave up 6 bases and J gave up 4 bases; unmatched junction bases: 14. CDR3 size: 16 residues. Germline V gives CDR1 KGHSH, CDR2 LQKENI. The CDR3 region is CASSPTGSGGIYEQYF. CDR3 coding DNA: TGTGCCAGCTCCCCCACGGGAAGCGGGGGAATTTACGAGCAGTACTTC.

The CDR3 sequence: CASSLGGHTEAFF. CDR3 in DNA: TGTGCCAGCAGCTTAGGGGGGCACACTGAAGCTTTCTTT. The rearrangement joins TRBV11-2 to TRBJ1-1; tentative D call: TRBD1 (6 bases). Trimming pared 1 base from V and 3 bases from J, leaving 6 bases between. The CDR3 sequence is 13 residues long. CDR1 and CDR2 from the germline V gene are SGHAT and FQNNGV.

The chain combines TRBV2 with TRBJ2-3; 14 positions match TRBD2. V shed 8 bases and J 5 bases; nucleotides not matched to a gene: 6. Germline V CDR1 and CDR2: SNHLY, FYNNEI. The length of the CDR3 is 15 residues. For the CDR3, the DNA is TGTGCCAGCGAAAGACTAGCGGGGGGGGGAGATACGCAGTATTTT. This sequence encodes CASERLAGGGDTQYF.

The chain joins TRBV6-1 to TRBJ1-3; D may be TRBD1 (5 bases). Germline values: CDR1 MNHNS, CDR2 SASEGT. The CDR3 runs to 13 residues. V was cut by 10 bases and J by 5 bases, with 15 bases left in between. CDR3 DNA: TGTGCCACCGAACTCCGGGGGAGAAACACCATATATTTT. It translates to CATELRGRNTIYF.

This clone was seen once. The chain joins TRBV5-1 to TRBJ2-7, with D possibly matching TRBD2 (5 bases). V lost 4 bases and J lost 4, with 18 bases in between. The CDR3 loop spans 15 amino acids. Per germline, CDR1 SGHRS and CDR2 YFSETQ. CDR3 in amino acids: CASSAGPAAGYEQYF. In DNA form, the CDR3 reads TGCGCCAGCAGCGCGGGCCCCGCGGCTGGATACGAGCAGTACTTC.

This rearrangement joins TRBV5-5 to TRBJ1-1, with D tentatively TRBD1 (6 bases). V lost 2 bases and J 1 base, leaving 12 bases between the germline ends. This CDR3 contains 15 residues. Germline loops: CDR1 SGHKS, CDR2 YYEKEE (reference sequence). Here the CDR3 reads CASSFKTGTNTEAFF. As DNA, the CDR3 is TGTGCCAGCAGCTTCAAAACAGGGACGAACACTGAAGCTTTCTTT.

The genes are TRBV5-6 and TRBJ1-1, with 10 bases matching TRBD1. The CDR3 runs 14 residues. V shed 3 bases and J 1 base; nucleotides not matched to a gene: 0. Germline CDR1 reads SGHDT; CDR2 reads YYEEEE. The CDR3 DNA follows: TGTGCCAGCAGCTGGGACAGGGGGAACACTGAAGCTTTCTTT. It specifies CASSWDRGNTEAFF.

The chain couples TRBV5-1 to TRBJ1-6; the match to TRBD1 covers 12 bases. The length of the CDR3 is 15 residues. Germline V gives CDR1 SGHRS, CDR2 YFSETQ. The J segment lost 8 bases and the V segment lost 4 bases, leaving 4 bases of the junction unmatched. CDR3 nucleotides: TGCGCCAGCAGCGGGGACAGGGGGCATGATTCACCCCTCCACTTT. Protein: CASSGDRGHDSPLHF.

The chain employs TRBV6-5 and TRBJ2-7, with TRBD2 identical over 10 bases. This CDR3 comprises 16 residues. V dropped 0 bases and J dropped 3; count of bases not matched to a gene: 5. Germline V CDR1 and CDR2: MNHEY, SVGAGI. CDR3 sequence: CASSYSSGGAGYEQYF. The DNA for the CDR3 is TGTGCCAGCAGTTACTCCAGCGGGGGGGCGGGCTACGAGCAGTACTTC.

This rearrangement joins TRBV11-2 to TRBJ2-1; D gene uncertain. V gave up 4 bases and J gave up 11 bases, with 15 bases separating them. CDR1 is SGHAT and CDR2 is FQNNGV in the germline V gene. The length of the CDR3 is 13 residues. The CDR3 spells CASSSQGVVKQFF. The DNA of the CDR3 is TGTGCCAGCAGCTCCCAAGGAGTAGTTAAGCAGTTCTTC.

V gene TRBV5-1 combines with J gene TRBJ2-3, with D unclear. Germline loops: CDR1 SGHRS, CDR2 YFSETQ. The CDR3 runs 15 residues. V was cut by 4 bases and J by 0 bases, with 12 bases left in between. The CDR3 reads CASSRNTESTDTQYF. The CDR3 DNA follows: TGCGCCAGCAGCCGTAACACAGAGAGCACAGATACGCAGTATTTT.

V and J are TRBV5-1 and TRBJ2-2; 9 bases fit TRBD2. Germline trimming cut 0 bases from V and 4 bases from J; bases unmatched to any gene: 4. The CDR3 has 16 residues. CDR1 and CDR2 (germline): SGHRS, YFSETQ. In DNA form, the CDR3 reads TGCGCCAGCAGCTTGGCCGGCGGGGGGGCCACCGGGGAGCTGTTTTTT. This sequence encodes CASSLAGGGATGELFF.

This rearrangement joins TRBV2 to TRBJ1-5; TRBD1 matches at 8 bases. Germline assignment: CDR1 SNHLY and CDR2 FYNNEI. The V and J ends lost 6 bases and 6 bases, in that order; junction bases with no gene match: 7. CDR3 length equals 14 residues. The CDR3 DNA reads as TGTGCCAGCAGAACTACAGGGGGGGGTCAGCCCCAGCATTTT. Encoded protein: CASRTTGGGQPQHF.

The rearrangement links TRBV5-1 to TRBJ2-5, with 8 bases identical to TRBD1. The CDR3 length is 14 residues. The germline CDR1 and CDR2 sequences are SGHRS and YFSETQ. Trimming removed 3 bases from V and 3 bases from J; junction bases left unmatched: 4. The CDR3 DNA reads TGCGCCAGCAGCTCGGGACAGGCGAAAGAGACCCAGTACTTC. It specifies CASSSGQAKETQYF.

The chain combines TRBV18 with TRBJ1-2; D call uncertain. V gave up 2 bases and J gave up 6 bases, with 10 bases separating them. The germline V gene encodes CDR1 KGHSH and CDR2 LQKENI. This CDR3 has 13 amino acids. The CDR3 reads CASSPGIQDGYTF. CDR3 sequence (DNA): TGTGCCAGCTCACCAGGTATTCAGGATGGCTACACCTTC.

This chain uses TRBV11-2 with TRBJ2-7; the D is unclear. This CDR3 region has 13 residues. Germline loops: CDR1 SGHAT, CDR2 FQNNGV. V was clipped by 2 bases and J by 8 bases, with 13 bases between them. The CDR3 nucleotides are TGTGCCAGCAGCTTAAACAGTGTCCCTCAGCAGTACTTC. The encoded protein is CASSLNSVPQQYF.

This clone has just one count. The gene calls are TRBV7-9 and TRBJ1-1; 8 bases fit TRBD1. The CDR3 spans 14 residues. From germline, CDR1 is SEHNR and CDR2 FQNEAQ (reference sequence). V was clipped by 4 bases and J by 10 bases; unmatched bases: 11. CDR3 in amino acids: CASSWAQGGVGAFF. CDR3 coding DNA: TGTGCCAGCAGCTGGGCACAGGGGGGGGTCGGAGCTTTCTTT.

The V call is TRBV10-3, the J call TRBJ2-2, with 8 bases fitting TRBD2. V lost 7 bases and J lost 1; bases outside the gene matches: 2. Germline V lookup: CDR1 ENHRY, CDR2 SYGVKD. The CDR3 is made up of 14 amino acids. The CDR3 sequence: CAIKGLENTGELFF. The CDR3 DNA follows: TGTGCCATCAAGGGACTAGAGAACACCGGGGAGCTGTTTTTT.